These 20 T cell receptor beta chains share one sample of origin, sequenced in a study of response to subunit inactivated influenza vaccine. TCRdb re-called the RT-PCR reads through MiXCR, storing one row per CDR3 protein. The data contain some 150,000 distinct CDR3 sequences, approximately 12% of them singletons. This sample was shared with a second study, whose subject was T cells expressing NK-cell markers. That paper adds: In generating TCR beta cDNA, 5'RACE template switching with UMIs was used.

The source was CD8+ T cells sorted from PBMCs, collected about 13 days after vaccination. These receptors were taken from a man aged 50 to 60 who received an inactivated influenza vaccine.

V and J are TRBV6-5 and TRBJ2-7, with no clear D. Germline CDR1 reads MNHEY; CDR2 reads SVGAGI. This CDR3 has 13 residues. Trimming pared 4 bases from V and 2 bases from J, leaving 9 bases between. The CDR3 DNA sequence: TGTGCCAGCAGTTTGAGTCAGACCTACGAGCAGTACTTC. This translates into CASSLSQTYEQYF.

The chain joins TRBV12-3 or TRBV12-4 to TRBJ2-1; D is perhaps TRBD2 (6 bases). This CDR3 is built from 21 residues. Trimming stripped 4 bases from V and 0 bases from J, with 28 bases between. CDR3 DNA sequence: TGTGCCAGCAGTTCTAAAGCCGGGGTTCCGGGGCTAGCGTACTCCTACAATGAGCAGTTCTTC. Its translation: CASSSKAGVPGLAYSYNEQFF.

The V gene is TRBV9, the J gene TRBJ2-2; D unclear. Germline CDR1 SGDLS, CDR2 YYNGEE. The CDR3 is made up of 17 amino acids. V was shortened by 0 bases and J by 5 bases, with 17 bases between the two germline ends. CDR3 sequence reads: CASSVEYGSPGTGELFF. The DNA for the CDR3 is TGTGCCAGCAGCGTAGAGTACGGGTCCCCGGGTACCGGGGAGCTGTTTTTT.

This clonotype appeared a few times. The CDR3 sequence is CASSQVLRDHYGYTF. CDR3 sequence (DNA): TGCGCCAGCAGCCAAGTCCTCAGGGATCACTATGGCTACACCTTC. The V and J genes are TRBV4-3 and TRBJ1-2, with D perhaps matching TRBD1 (5 bases). This CDR3 has 15 residues. The germline V and J ends were trimmed by 1 base and 3 bases, with 12 bases remaining between them. CDR1 LGHNA and CDR2 YSLEER come from the germline V gene.

This clonotype was counted a few times. CDR3 residues: CASSLVGDRGPNEQFF. The CDR3, as DNA: TGTGCCAGCAGCTTAGTAGGGGACAGGGGGCCTAATGAGCAGTTCTTC. The J gene is TRBJ2-1, the V gene TRBV7-7; TRBD1 aligns across 12 bases. V gave up 1 base and J gave up 7 bases; unmatched junction bases: 5. The length of the CDR3 is 16 residues. Germline loops: CDR1 SSHAT, CDR2 FNYEAQ (reference sequence).

The gene calls are TRBV7-2 and TRBJ2-7; TRBD2 matches 10 bases. Germline assignment: CDR1 SGHTA and CDR2 FQGNSA. Trimming removed 0 bases from V and 0 bases from J; junction bases left unmatched: 5. This CDR3 has 17 residues. Written as DNA, the CDR3 is TGTGCCAGCAGCTTAGCTAGCGGGGGGTACATCTCCTACGAGCAGTACTTC. Its translation: CASSLASGGYISYEQYF.

This clonotype was seen at least ten times. The chain recombines TRBV7-2 with TRBJ2-3; D possibly corresponds to TRBD2 (6 bases). Germline V lookup: CDR1 SGHTA, CDR2 FQGNSA. This CDR3 contains 15 residues. The V end lost 1 base, the J end lost 1 base, and 9 bases lay between the germline ends. The CDR3 region has the DNA TGTGCCAGCAGCTTAGGGGGGGTTGGCACAGATACGCAGTATTTT. It codes for CASSLGGVGTDTQYF. The whole variable domain, filled in from reference TRBV7-2 and TRBJ2-3, reads GAGVSQSPSNKVTEKGKDVELRCDPISGHTALYWYRQSLGQGLEFLIYFQGNSAPDKSGLPSDRFSAERTGGSVSTLTIQRTQQEDSAVYLCASSLGGVGTDTQYFGPGTRLTVL.

The chain carries TRBV6-2 or TRBV6-3 and TRBJ2-1; 7 bases fit TRBD1. Losses at the gene ends were 4 bases for V and 4 bases for J; bases not matched to a gene: 13. CDR3 length equals 17 residues. Germline-derived CDR1 and CDR2 are MNHEY and SVGEGT. CDR3 residues: CASSLVPTGRLYNEQFF. The CDR3 nucleotides are TGTGCCAGCAGTTTGGTCCCGACAGGGAGATTATACAATGAGCAGTTCTTC.

The chain is built from TRBV5-1 and TRBJ1-1; 10 nucleotides match TRBD1. This CDR3 is 15 amino acids long. CDR1 SGHRS and CDR2 YFSETQ come from the germline V gene. The trim removed 4 bases at V and 4 bases at J, leaving 7 bases unmatched. The DNA for the CDR3 is TGCGCCAGCAGCCGGGGGACAGGGGAGCGCACTGAAGCTTTCTTT. Residues: CASSRGTGERTEAFF.

Only a few counts were recorded for this clonotype. The chain employs TRBV12-3 or TRBV12-4 and TRBJ2-7; D not certain. V was shortened by 7 bases and J by 2 bases, with 9 bases between the two germline ends. The CDR3 length is 12 residues. CDR3 DNA: TGTGCCAGCACTGGTCTAACCTACGAGCAGTACTTC. It encodes CASTGLTYEQYF.

This clonotype was seen more than once but under ten times. J is TRBJ2-3 and V is TRBV28; D could derive from TRBD1 or TRBD2 (5 bases each). V was trimmed by 5 bases and J by 2 bases, leaving 17 bases between them. The CDR3 has 16 residues. Per germline, CDR1 MDHEN and CDR2 SYDVKM. CDR3 nucleotides: TGTGCCAGCAGTCTGGGCCCGGGGCTGTTCACAGATACGCAGTATTTT. Protein sequence: CASSLGPGLFTDTQYF.

This CDR3 reads CASSYVGSSQPQHF. CDR3 sequence (DNA): TGTGCCAGCAGTTACGTAGGCAGTTCCCAGCCCCAGCATTTT. The rearrangement uses TRBV6-2 or TRBV6-3 and TRBJ1-5; D not resolved. CDR3 length equals 14 residues. Germline CDR1 MNHEY, CDR2 SVGEGT. Trimming cost V 2 bases and J 7 bases, with 12 bases left between them.

V is TRBV12-3 or TRBV12-4 and J is TRBJ2-7, with 9 positions matching TRBD1. The CDR3 runs 15 residues. The V and J ends lost 6 bases and 3 bases, in that order; junction bases with no gene match: 9. The CDR3 sequence: CASRGQGELVYEQYF. DNA of the CDR3: TGTGCCAGCAGGGGACAGGGTGAATTAGTCTACGAGCAGTACTTC.

J is TRBJ1-1 and V is TRBV29-1; D gene uncertain. This CDR3 comprises 13 residues. Germline V lookup: CDR1 SQVTM, CDR2 ANQGSEA. V gave up 3 bases and J gave up 0 bases, with 8 bases separating them. The CDR3 DNA reads as TGCAGCGTTGAGTTACGGATGAACACTGAAGCTTTCTTT. This translates into CSVELRMNTEAFF.

The genes are TRBV13 and TRBJ2-7; D might be TRBD1 or TRBD2, each matching 5 bases. V was trimmed by 1 base and J by 3 bases, leaving 13 bases between them. CDR1 and CDR2 (germline): PRHDT, FYEKMQ (reference sequence). The CDR3 is 15 residues long. The CDR3 sequence: CASSLDGTELYEQYF. CDR3 sequence (DNA): TGTGCCAGCAGCTTAGACGGGACGGAACTCTACGAGCAGTACTTC.

The chain couples TRBV29-1 to TRBJ2-5; D is undetermined. The germline V and J ends were trimmed by 0 bases and 1 base, with 27 bases remaining between them. CDR3 length: 20 amino acids. The V gene's germline CDR1 is SQVTM and CDR2 ANQGSEA. The chain's CDR3 is CSVEDRIRSARHPIQETQYF. For the CDR3, the DNA is TGCAGCGTTGAAGATCGGATACGGTCAGCCAGGCACCCCATCCAAGAGACCCAGTACTTC.

V usage is TRBV20-1 and J usage is TRBJ2-7, with 10 bases that match TRBD2. Trimming at V came to 5 bases and at J to 3 bases, leaving 10 bases not matched to a gene. This CDR3 has 15 residues. Germline V gene lookup returns CDR1 DFQATT and CDR2 SNEGSKA (reference sequence). In DNA form, the CDR3 reads TGCAGTGCTCTCCCAAATGTAGCGGGAGGCTACGAGCAGTACTTC. Its protein product is CSALPNVAGGYEQYF.

The V gene is TRBV9, the J gene TRBJ2-7; no clear D. Germline CDR1 is SGDLS and CDR2 is YYNGEE. CDR3 length: 13 residues. V shed 0 bases and J shed 2 bases, with 6 bases lying between them. In nucleotides, the CDR3 is TGTGCCAGCAGCGTAGGAAGTACCTACGAGCAGTACTTC. Translation gives CASSVGSTYEQYF.

This clonotype was observed a few times. The rearrangement uses TRBV5-5 and TRBJ2-7; TRBD1 matches at 8 bases. V shed 0 bases and J 3 bases; nucleotides not matched to a gene: 2. The CDR3 is made up of 14 amino acids. Germline lookup yields CDR1 SGHKS and CDR2 YYEKEE (reference sequence). The CDR3 nucleotides are TGTGCCAGCAGCTTGGGACAGGGGATCTACGAGCAGTACTTC. Translated, it gives CASSLGQGIYEQYF.

This clonotype showed up many times. The V call is TRBV7-9, the J call TRBJ2-2; no reliable D call. This CDR3 has 15 amino acids. Germline assignment: CDR1 SEHNR and CDR2 FQNEAQ (reference sequence). Trimming left V 6 bases short and J 1 base short, with 12 bases between. CDR3 DNA: TGTGCCAGCAGTCTACCGGGTCAGAACACCGGGGAGCTGTTTTTT. It translates to CASSLPGQNTGELFF.